The next 21 T cell receptor beta chains were all read from a single sample in a study of regulatory T cells in long-lasting Graves disease. Indicated time point: newly diagnosed GD, antithyroid drugs for less than 3 months. PBMC RNA served as the TCR library source. Construction of the TCR beta libraries employed iRepertoire HTBI primers in conjunction with Arm-PCR of CDR3 regions. MiXCR, applied by TCRdb to the multiplex PCR reads, yields one record per CDR3 protein. The sample has 400,000 to 450,000 distinct CDR3 sequences; over 15% are singletons. This sample also appeared in a second study, on T cells in Graves' hyperthyroidism and ophthalmopathy.

Material: peripheral blood mononuclear cells (PBMCs), obtained at new diagnosis, from a patient treated with antithyroid drugs. Receptors originate from a woman in her thirties with Graves disease.

V and J are TRBV7-2 and TRBJ2-7, with 13 bases identical to TRBD2. The CDR3 contains 18 residues. The V and J ends lost 3 bases and 6 bases, in that order; junction bases with no gene match: 14. From germline, CDR1 is SGHTA and CDR2 FQGNSA. CDR3 nucleotides: TGTGCCAGCAGCTTGCTTCCTGGACTAGCGGGAGCGAGAGGCGAGCAGTACTTC. It translates to CASSLLPGLAGARGEQYF.

This clonotype was seen many times. The chain uses TRBV6-2 or TRBV6-3 and TRBJ2-1, with D perhaps matching TRBD1 (6 bases). The CDR3 runs to 18 residues. Germline CDR1 reads MNHEY; CDR2 reads SVGEGT. Trimming shortened V by 4 bases and J by 6 bases, and 25 bases separated the two germline ends. CDR3 sequence: CASSSRLTGVVPINEQFF. The CDR3 region has the DNA TGTGCCAGCAGTTCCCGCCTGACAGGAGTTGTCCCTATCAATGAGCAGTTCTTC.

The V call is TRBV6-2 or TRBV6-3, the J call TRBJ1-3, with 7 bases identical to TRBD1. CDR1 and CDR2 from the germline V gene are MNHEY and SVGEGT. The ends lost 5 bases at V and 9 bases at J; junction bases unmatched: 7. The CDR3 length is 13 residues. The CDR3: CASSQGDKITIYF. CDR3 bases: TGTGCCAGCAGTCAGGGGGACAAAATCACCATATATTTT.

This clonotype was recorded many times. The chain combines TRBV19 with TRBJ2-5, with D tentatively TRBD1 or TRBD2 (5 bases each). Between the trimmed V and J ends, which lost 7 bases and 7 bases, there was a span of 22 bases. Germline CDR1 reads LNHDA; CDR2 reads SQIVND (reference sequence). There are 15 residues in the CDR3. CDR3 in DNA: TGTGCCAGTACGTCTCTCCGGGACGCAGATCGGACCCAGTACTTC. It encodes CASTSLRDADRTQYF.

The sample holds many counts of this clonotype. This CDR3 reads CASSSFPGTGDYEQYF. The CDR3 DNA reads TGTGCCAGCAGTTCCTTCCCCGGGACAGGGGACTACGAGCAGTACTTC. This chain joins TRBV12-3 or TRBV12-4 and TRBJ2-7; 10 bases line up with TRBD1. This CDR3 region has 16 residues. V lost 4 bases to trimming and J lost 3 bases; unmatched junction nucleotides: 9.

This clonotype was seen a handful of times. At one end, the junction sequence differs from germline, possibly due to a read error. The chain links TRBV6-5 to TRBJ2-1, with D unresolved. The CDR3 is 12 amino acids. Per germline, CDR1 MNHEY and CDR2 SVGAGI. The CDR3 bases are TGTGCCAGCGGTTACGACTACAATGAGCAGTTCTTC. Translation gives CASGYDYNEQFF.

This clonotype has at least ten counts. The V call is TRBV6-2 or TRBV6-3, the J call TRBJ1-1; the D is unclear. This CDR3 comprises 13 residues. Trimming shortened V by 2 bases and J by 3 bases, and 7 bases separated the two germline ends. Germline V gives CDR1 MNHEY, CDR2 SVGEGT. DNA for the CDR3: TGTGCCAGCAGTTACCTAAGGGACACTGAAGCTTTCTTT. Encoded protein: CASSYLRDTEAFF.

This clonotype was seen a handful of times. The chain has TRBV28 and TRBJ1-5, with 7 bases matching TRBD1. The V and J ends lost 11 bases and 2 bases, in that order; junction bases with no gene match: 15. The CDR3 extends over 16 amino acids. CDR1 and CDR2 (germline): MDHEN, SYDVKM. The CDR3 sequence: CAAIPGRGYGNQPQHF. The CDR3 DNA sequence: TGTGCCGCCATTCCCGGCAGGGGGTATGGCAATCAGCCCCAGCATTTT.

The table lists this clonotype with many counts. The rearrangement joins TRBV2 to TRBJ2-5, with D possibly matching TRBD2 (5 bases). V lost 11 bases to trimming and J lost 5 bases, with 15 bases between them. There are 12 residues in the CDR3. The V gene's germline CDR1 is SNHLY and CDR2 FYNNEI. The CDR3 nucleotides read TGTGCCCGTGCTAGCTCGATTGAGACCCAGTACTTC. It codes for CARASSIETQYF.

This clonotype was seen just once. The DNA for the CDR3 is TGCGCCAGCAGCCTCCGGGACAGGGGATTCGCCGGGGAGCTGTTTTTT. It is translated as CASSLRDRGFAGELFF. The chain has TRBV4-1 and TRBJ2-2; TRBD1 matches 10 bases. V lost 4 bases, J lost 6 bases, and 8 bases stayed unmatched. CDR3 size: 16 residues. Per the germline V gene, CDR1 is MGHRA and CDR2 is YSYEKL.

The chain combines TRBV19 with TRBJ2-2; perhaps TRBD2 as D (5 bases). V was pared by 3 bases and J by 1 base, with 9 bases between. This CDR3 contains 15 residues. The germline gives CDR1 LNHDA, CDR2 SQIVND (reference sequence). The DNA of the CDR3 is TGTGCCAGTAGTATCGGGGTCAGGAACACCGGGGAGCTGTTTTTT. Translating it yields CASSIGVRNTGELFF.

Only one count was recorded for this clonotype. The chain recombines TRBV4-1 with TRBJ1-4; D is undetermined. V dropped 1 base and J dropped 0 bases, with 12 bases sitting between them. The CDR3 totals 17 residues. Germline V gives CDR1 MGHRA, CDR2 YSYEKL. CDR3: CASSQGPGPPTNEKLFF. As DNA, the CDR3 is TGCGCCAGCAGCCAAGGTCCCGGGCCTCCAACTAATGAAAAACTGTTTTTT.

The sample holds many counts of this clonotype. The V gene is TRBV2, the J gene TRBJ1-5, with TRBD1 matching over 7 bases. The CDR3 is 13 amino acids. V gave up 8 bases and J gave up 2 bases; unmatched junction bases: 3. CDR1 and CDR2 from the germline V gene are SNHLY and FYNNEI. CDR3 region: CASHGQGNQPQHF. The CDR3, as DNA: TGTGCCAGCCACGGACAGGGCAATCAGCCCCAGCATTTT.

The chain links TRBV3-1 to TRBJ2-1, with no clear D. Trimming took off 3 bases at V and 2 bases at J, with 8 bases between the two ends. The germline V gene encodes CDR1 LGHDT and CDR2 YNNKEL (reference sequence). The CDR3 runs to 14 residues. CDR3 nucleotide sequence: TGTGCCAGCAGCCATCCCACTCCCTACAATGAGCAGTTCTTC. It encodes CASSHPTPYNEQFF.

This clonotype was counted between two and nine times. A much larger clone differs by one base, so this may be a read error. The chain employs TRBV27 and TRBJ1-1, with TRBD1 matching 10 bases. Trimming removed 6 bases from V and 6 bases from J; junction bases left unmatched: 1. Germline CDR1 MNHEY, CDR2 SMNVEV (reference sequence). This CDR3 is 12 amino acids long. The CDR3 sequence: CASRTGGSEAFF. The DNA for the CDR3 is TGTGCCAGCAGGACAGGGGGCTCTGAAGCTTTCTTT.

This clonotype was found many times. The V gene is TRBV27, the J gene TRBJ2-7; no firm D call. The CDR3 length is 12 residues. The V gene's germline CDR1 is MNHEY and CDR2 SMNVEV (reference sequence). Trimming took off 9 bases at V and 4 bases at J, with 13 bases between the two ends. This chain's CDR3 is CASTSRLYEQYF. The CDR3 DNA reads as TGTGCCAGTACCAGCAGGCTTTACGAGCAGTACTTC.

V gene TRBV18 combines with J gene TRBJ2-7; 12 positions match TRBD2. CDR1 and CDR2 (germline): KGHSH, LQKENI. Losses at the gene ends were 8 bases for V and 1 base for J; bases not matched to a gene: 15. The CDR3 totals 18 residues. CDR3: CASSQRYGLAGKSYEQYF. CDR3 nucleotides: TGTGCCAGCAGCCAACGATACGGACTAGCGGGAAAGTCCTACGAGCAGTACTTC.

In its sample, this clonotype was seen a few times. The junction departs from germline at one end; a sequencing error may be responsible. The V and J genes are TRBV2 and TRBJ1-2; 7 nucleotides align to TRBD1. There are 15 residues in the CDR3. CDR1 is SNHLY, CDR2 FYNNEI, per germline. The CDR3 DNA reads TGTGCCGGCAGTGGGATGAGGGACAGTAACTATGGCTACACCTTC. Protein product: CAGSGMRDSNYGYTF.

This clonotype was counted ten times or more. The chain links TRBV20-1 to TRBJ2-1; 8 bases line up with TRBD2. This CDR3 has 15 residues. Germline CDR1 is DFQATT and CDR2 is SNEGSKA (reference sequence). The V gene end was trimmed by 4 bases and the J gene end by 4 bases; junction bases not matched to a gene: 9. The chain's CDR3 is CSAIKAGALYNEQFF. CDR3 bases: TGCAGTGCTATCAAAGCGGGAGCCCTATACAATGAGCAGTTCTTC.

This clonotype was counted many times. CDR3 coding DNA: TGTGCCAGCACCCAGGGCGGCGGGAGGGTTTTCGAGCAGTACTTC. It yields the protein CASTQGGGRVFEQYF. The chain carries TRBV28 and TRBJ2-7; TRBD2 aligns across 9 bases. Per germline, CDR1 MDHEN and CDR2 SYDVKM. V shed 7 bases, J shed 6 bases, and the junction held 13 bases outside the gene matches. This CDR3 region has 15 residues.

This clonotype was seen ten or more times. The J gene is TRBJ2-1, the V gene TRBV7-8; D perhaps matches TRBD2 (5 bases). The V end was cut by 2 bases, the J end by 7 bases, with 9 bases between. Germline V gene lookup returns CDR1 SGHVS and CDR2 FQNEAQ. The CDR3 length is 13 residues. The CDR3 region is CASSLRWENEQFF. DNA of the CDR3: TGTGCCAGCAGCTTAAGATGGGAGAATGAGCAGTTCTTC.